These T cell receptor beta chains were read from a single sample in a study of cytomegalovirus exposure and HLA in healthy donors. Some clones are missing from TCRdb's copy, which holds only in-frame ones; the method was immunoSEQ multiplex PCR. Of over 100,000 clones in the sample, 76% were seen once. The source material was PBMCs. Receptors originate from a female donor in good health and CMV-seropositive. Each CDR3 is given with its conserved first and last residue. D genes are given only for firm matches. Clone size appears in some rows only: once, few, many, or a class for an expanded clone.

cdr3_nt | cdr3_aa | j_call | v_call | clone_size | d_call
TGTGCCAGCAGCTTACCTAGCGGGAGAGGGTCCGAGCAGTACTTC | CASSLPSGRGSEQYF | TRBJ2-7 | TRBV5-4 | - | TRBD2
TGTGCCATCAGTGAACTAAGTGAAGGACAGCCCCAGCATTTT | CAISELSEGQPQHF | TRBJ1-5 | TRBV10-3 | few | -
TGCAGCGTTGAAGACAGGGTCGGTCAGCCCCAGCATTTT | CSVEDRVGQPQHF | TRBJ1-5 | TRBV29-1 | - | -
TGTGCCAGCAACCGGCTGGCGGCTCCTAACTATGGCTACACCTTC | CASNRLAAPNYGYTF | TRBJ1-2 | TRBV2 | - | -
TGTGCCAGCAGTTCTACACCCCAGGGTATAGGTGGCTACACCTTC | CASSSTPQGIGGYTF | TRBJ1-2 | TRBV27 | - | -
TGTGCCAGCAGTTACGGTCAATACAATGAGCAGTTCTTC | CASSYGQYNEQFF | TRBJ2-1 | TRBV28 | - | -
TGTGCCAGCAGCTCGAGCGGGAGGGGGGGTGAGCAGTTCTTC | CASSSSGRGGEQFF | TRBJ2-1 | TRBV5-4 | - | TRBD2
TGTGCCAGCAGCCTGGGACAGTCTAATGAAAAACTGTTTTTT | CASSLGQSNEKLFF | TRBJ1-4 | TRBV7-2 | - | TRBD1
TGTGCCAGCAGTCCCGGGACAGGGATCACTGAAGCTTTCTTT | CASSPGTGITEAFF | TRBJ1-1 | TRBV28 | - | TRBD1
TGTGCCAGCAGTTCGCGGACAGGGGGGTTCGATGGCTACACCTTC | CASSSRTGGFDGYTF | TRBJ1-2 | TRBV28 | - | TRBD1
TGTGCCAGCAGTTTAGGTCCGAGCTCTGGAAACACCATATATTTT | CASSLGPSSGNTIYF | TRBJ1-3 | TRBV27 | - | -
TGTGCCAGCAGCTTAGTCGGGGGGAATGAGCAGTTCTTC | CASSLVGGNEQFF | TRBJ2-1 | TRBV11-2 | - | TRBD2
TGTGCCAGCTCCCCCACGGACAGCTCTGGAAACACCATATATTTT | CASSPTDSSGNTIYF | TRBJ1-3 | TRBV18 | few | -
TGTGCCAGCAGCTCTGACAGGCAAGGTGAAGCTTTCTTT | CASSSDRQGEAFF | TRBJ1-1 | TRBV7-3 | - | -
TGTGCCATCAGTGAGCGGACTAGCGGGGGGGCCGGGGAGCTGTTTTTT | CAISERTSGGAGELFF | TRBJ2-2 | TRBV10-3 | - | TRBD2
TGTGCCAGCAGCCTTACAGGGAACACTGAAGCTTTCTTT | CASSLTGNTEAFF | TRBJ1-1 | TRBV5-4 | few | -
TGTGCCAGCAGCCCCGGTCGGTCCCAGTACTTC | CASSPGRSQYF | TRBJ2-5 | TRBV7-9 | - | -
TGTGCCAGCAGAAGACAGGGTTCCTACGAGCAGTACTTC | CASRRQGSYEQYF | TRBJ2-7 | TRBV27 | - | TRBD1
TGTGCCAGCAGCTTTTCAGGGTTGAACACTGAAGCTTTCTTT | CASSFSGLNTEAFF | TRBJ1-1 | TRBV7-2 | - | -
TGTGCCAGCAGCTGGTGGACAGGCGACGCTTTCTTT | CASSWWTGDAFF | TRBJ1-1 | TRBV5-6 | - | TRBD1
TGTGCCAGCAGAGGACTAGCGGGAATTTGGGAGCAGTACTTC | CASRGLAGIWEQYF | TRBJ2-7 | TRBV28 | - | TRBD2
TGTGCCAGCAGCTATGACAGGGACAATCAGCCCCAGCATTTT | CASSYDRDNQPQHF | TRBJ1-5 | TRBV7-9 | - | TRBD1
TGTGCCAGCAGCTTAGAGAGACTAGTAAAGCAAGAGACCCAGTACTTC | CASSLERLVKQETQYF | TRBJ2-5 | TRBV7-8 | - | -
TGTGCCAGCAGTGAGGGCGTAATGGGTTCACCCCTCCACTTT | CASSEGVMGSPLHF | TRBJ1-6 | TRBV2 | few | -
TGCGCCAGCAGGCTCGGTAGCAGCAAAAGCCAGCTTTACGAGCAGTACTTC | CASRLGSSKSQLYEQYF | TRBJ2-7 | TRBV5-1 | once | -
TGTGCCAGCAGCCCAATCGGACAGATGAATGAAAAACTGTTTTTT | CASSPIGQMNEKLFF | TRBJ1-4 | TRBV28 | - | -
TGTGCCAGCAGACTAGCGGGAGGGCCGGGGAATGAGCAGTTCTTC | CASRLAGGPGNEQFF | TRBJ2-1 | TRBV13 | - | TRBD2
TGTGCCAGCAAGAGGGGGAACCAAGAGACCCAGTACTTC | CASKRGNQETQYF | TRBJ2-5 | TRBV6-1 | - | -
TGTGCCAGTAGGACCGGGACAGGGCGCGGAAACACCATATATTTT | CASRTGTGRGNTIYF | TRBJ1-3 | TRBV19 | few | TRBD1
TGTGCCACCGCTAACTCCTACGAGCAGTACTTC | CATANSYEQYF | TRBJ2-7 | TRBV28 | - | -
TGTGCCTGGAGTGGGTGGGCAGGGGGCTATGAAAAACTGTTTTTT | CAWSGWAGGYEKLFF | TRBJ1-4 | TRBV30 | - | TRBD1
TGTGCCAGCAGCCGCCACTGGCGGTCCAGCGGGCCTACCACAGATACGCAGTATTTT | CASSRHWRSSGPTTDTQYF | TRBJ2-3 | TRBV4-2 | few | -
TGTGCCAGCAGTAACCCCCCAGGGGGGAAGATGAACACTGAAGCTTTCTTT | CASSNPPGGKMNTEAFF | TRBJ1-1 | TRBV27 | few | TRBD1
TGTGCCAGCAGTGAAACACCAGGTCCTTTAAACTATGGCTACACCTTC | CASSETPGPLNYGYTF | TRBJ1-2 | TRBV6-4 | - | -
TGCGCCAGCAGCAAGGACAGGGTGAGGGTTGGAGACACGCAGTATTTT | CASSKDRVRVGDTQYF | TRBJ2-3 | TRBV5-1 | - | TRBD1
TGTGCCACCAGCAGAACCAGCGGGGGAACCTTCCGCACAGATACGCAGTATTTT | CATSRTSGGTFRTDTQYF | TRBJ2-3 | TRBV15 | once | TRBD2
TGTGCCAGCAGCTTCCAGGGGGCGAATGAAAAACTGTTTTTT | CASSFQGANEKLFF | TRBJ1-4 | TRBV7-9 | few | TRBD1
TGCGCCAGCAGTGGGGCTAGCGGGGAGAGTGCAACAGATACGCAGTATTTT | CASSGASGESATDTQYF | TRBJ2-3 | TRBV10-1 | - | TRBD2
TGCAGCGTTGCCACAGCTAGCACAGATACGCAGTATTTT | CSVATASTDTQYF | TRBJ2-3 | TRBV29-1 | - | -
TGCGCCAGCAGCTTGGGCGGCGGGAGCACAGATACGCAGTATTTT | CASSLGGGSTDTQYF | TRBJ2-3 | TRBV5-1 | - | -
TGTGCCAGCAGTGAATCCAGGACATACGGAAACACCATATATTTT | CASSESRTYGNTIYF | TRBJ1-3 | TRBV25-1 | - | -
TGCAGCGTTTTCAGACAAGAGACCCAGTACTTC | CSVFRQETQYF | TRBJ2-5 | TRBV29-1 | - | -
TGTGCCAGCAGTTTAACCTGGAGGGGAACTGAAGCTTTCTTT | CASSLTWRGTEAFF | TRBJ1-1 | TRBV27 | - | -
TGCGCCAGCAGCCAAGGTAGTTCGATAAATGAGCAGTTCTTC | CASSQGSSINEQFF | TRBJ2-1 | TRBV4-1 | - | -
TGCGCCAGCAGTGGGACAGGGGCTAGCGGGGAGCTGTTTTTT | CASSGTGASGELFF | TRBJ2-2 | TRBV10-1 | few | TRBD1
TGCGCCAGCAGCGAGGCGGGGGTTTGGGATGAGCAGTTCTTC | CASSEAGVWDEQFF | TRBJ2-1 | TRBV5-1 | - | TRBD2
TGTGCCTGGAGCGCCGGGACTCCTAGCTCTGGGGCCAACGTCCTGACTTTC | CAWSAGTPSSGANVLTF | TRBJ2-6 | TRBV30 | - | -
TGTGCCAGCAGTGGGGAGCAGGGACTGAGTCAGCCCCAGCATTTT | CASSGEQGLSQPQHF | TRBJ1-5 | TRBV2 | once | -
TGTTCCAGCAGCCCCAGGACAGGTGAAGCTTTCTTT | CSSSPRTGEAFF | TRBJ1-1 | TRBV7-9 | - | TRBD1
TGCAGCGTAGGGACTAGCGGGAGGGAATCTCAGTACTTC | CSVGTSGRESQYF | TRBJ2-5 | TRBV29-1 | - | TRBD2
TGCAGCGTTGGACTAGCGGGAGAAGAGCAGTACTTC | CSVGLAGEEQYF | TRBJ2-5 | TRBV29-1 | - | TRBD2
TGTGCCAGCAGCTTAGTGGGGGGTCTGAACACTGAAGCTTTCTTT | CASSLVGGLNTEAFF | TRBJ1-1 | TRBV7-9 | - | -
TGTGCCAGCAGCTTGAGTAATTCAGGGTCTTCACCCCTCCACTTT | CASSLSNSGSSPLHF | TRBJ1-6 | TRBV7-3 | - | -
TGCGCCAGCAGGACGGGACAGGGGGGGAACACTGAAGCTTTCTTT | CASRTGQGGNTEAFF | TRBJ1-1 | TRBV10-2 | - | TRBD1
TGTGCCAGCAGTGAAAGGGCCGGACTCGTAAACACTGAAGCTTTCTTT | CASSERAGLVNTEAFF | TRBJ1-1 | TRBV6-1 | once | -